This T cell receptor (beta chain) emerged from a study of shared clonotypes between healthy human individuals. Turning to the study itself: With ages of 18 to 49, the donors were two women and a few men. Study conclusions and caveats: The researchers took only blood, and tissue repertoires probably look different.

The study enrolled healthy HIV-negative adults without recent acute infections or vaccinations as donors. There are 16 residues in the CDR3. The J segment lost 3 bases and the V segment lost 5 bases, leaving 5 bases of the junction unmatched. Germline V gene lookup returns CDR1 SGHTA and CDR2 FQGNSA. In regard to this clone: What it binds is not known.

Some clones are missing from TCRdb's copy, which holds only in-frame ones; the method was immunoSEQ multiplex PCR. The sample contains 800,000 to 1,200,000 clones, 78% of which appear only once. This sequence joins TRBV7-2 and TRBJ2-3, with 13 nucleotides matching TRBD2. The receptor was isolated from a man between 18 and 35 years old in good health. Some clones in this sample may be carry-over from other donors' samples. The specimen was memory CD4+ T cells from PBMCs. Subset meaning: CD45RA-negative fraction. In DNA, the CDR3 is TGTGCCAGCAGCCGTACTAGCGGGAGGGTAACAGATACGCAGTATTTT. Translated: CASSRTSGRVTDTQYF. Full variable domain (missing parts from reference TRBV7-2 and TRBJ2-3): GAGVSQSPSNKVTEKGKDVELRCDPISGHTALYWYRQSLGQGLEFLIYFQGNSAPDKSGLPSDRFSAERTGGSVSTLTIQRTQQEDSAVYLCASSRTSGRVTDTQYFGPGTRLTVL.